This is a list of T cell receptor beta chains from one sample in a study of Tregs in tolerant kidney transplant recipients. The data were produced by immunoSEQ multiplex PCR, yet TCRdb's version contains in-frame clones alone and is incomplete. The table records about 50,000 clones, more than 70% of them present only once. Material: CD8+ T cells from blood (PBMCs), obtained 12 months after the transplant. These receptors came from a human patient who received a combined kidney and bone marrow transplant. Among the T cells, some may be from the graft donor. CDR3s include the opening cysteine and the closing phenylalanine or tryptophan.

TRBV6-5	TRBJ1-2	CASSEWTGGYGYTF
TRBV14	TRBJ1-2	CASSQAQGAGYGYTF
TRBV14	TRBJ2-1	CASSLKTSGNEQFF
TRBV28	TRBJ1-1	CASSSMTGGMNTEAFF
TRBV13	TRBJ2-7	CASSAWGEVGEQYF
TRBV9	TRBJ2-7	CASSVDSAGEFYEQYF
TRBV7-2	TRBJ2-1	CASSLVLGAASYNEQFF
TRBV7-2	TRBJ2-5	CASSYPGLAGEAETQYF
TRBV29-1	TRBJ1-2	CSVSRGSSYGYTF
TRBV7-8	TRBJ1-3	CASSLEGGRAYSGNTIYF
TRBV4-1	TRBJ2-7	CASSHGVQGILEQYF
TRBV7-2	TRBJ1-1	CASSLARGAFF
TRBV6-4	TRBJ1-1	CASSDSGAMNTEAFF
TRBV29-1	TRBJ2-7	CSVEEVDRPYHEQYF
TRBV27	TRBJ2-7	CASSPGPMSYEQYF
TRBV9	TRBJ2-3	CASGTVSTDTQYF
TRBV4-3	TRBJ2-7	CASSQDPGVSYEQYF
TRBV19	TRBJ1-5	CASSITPGRNQPQHF
TRBV29-1	TRBJ2-7	CSVERDNYEQYF
TRBV4-3	TRBJ2-2	CASSQALPGELFF
TRBV7-3	TRBJ2-1	CASSLTSGAYNEQFF
TRBV27	TRBJ1-1	CASRTGSTEAFF
TRBV7-9	TRBJ2-2	CASSPSGVGELFF
TRBV30	TRBJ1-5	CAWSATGMGNQPQHF
TRBV5-1	TRBJ1-1	CASSPGDSGLMNTEAFF
TRBV6-1	TRBJ2-7	CAGGTSSYEQYF
TRBV19	TRBJ1-5	CASSLGQVPSPQHF
TRBV13	TRBJ2-3	CASSPRGAGGLDTQYF